A single sample gave rise to the 15 T cell receptor beta chains below, sequenced in a study of cytotoxic CD8 clonotypes in ibrutinib-treated CLL. Libraries were prepared by immunoSEQ multiplex PCR; TCRdb keeps only in-frame clonotypes and omits some of them. The sample shows some 98,000 clones, about 72% of them seen only once. The starting material was PBMCs, obtained after 12 months of ibrutinib treatment. All receptors derive from a human donor with chronic lymphocytic leukemia.

J is TRBJ1-1 and V is TRBV6-1; 8 positions match TRBD1. CDR1 is MNHNS and CDR2 is SASEGT in the germline V gene. The CDR3 runs to 14 residues. The ends lost 5 bases at V and 7 bases at J; junction bases unmatched: 9. The CDR3 protein is CASSPGQGKIEAFF. The CDR3 coding sequence is TGTGCCAGCAGTCCCGGACAGGGAAAGATTGAAGCTTTCTTT.

The chain has TRBV6-1 and TRBJ1-2; maybe TRBD1 (5 bases). V was trimmed by 6 bases and J by 4 bases, leaving 15 bases between them. The CDR3 covers 14 residues. Germline CDR1 and CDR2: MNHNS and SASEGT. The CDR3 sequence is CASSPRDGPYGYTF. The CDR3 region has the DNA TGTGCCAGCAGCCCCCGGGACGGGCCCTATGGCTACACCTTC.

DNA of the CDR3: TGTGCCAGCAGGGACACCCAGAACACTGAAGCTTTCTTT. It codes for CASRDTQNTEAFF. This chain uses TRBV6-1 with TRBJ1-1; D is perhaps TRBD1 (5 bases). CDR3 length: 13 amino acids. Between the trimmed V and J ends, which lost 6 bases and 1 base, there was a span of 9 bases. Germline CDR1 MNHNS, CDR2 SASEGT.

J is TRBJ1-2 and V is TRBV29-1, with D perhaps TRBD1 (5 bases). From germline, CDR1 is SQVTM and CDR2 ANQGSEA. The length of the CDR3 is 17 residues. The CDR3 loop is CGGIVGRPKYANYGYTF. The CDR3 nucleotides are TGCGGCGGTATAGTGGGACGGCCAAAATATGCTAACTATGGCTACACCTTC.

This chain joins TRBV30 and TRBJ2-6; maybe TRBD1 (5 bases). V was clipped by 2 bases and J by 2 bases, with 10 bases between them. The CDR3 sequence is 15 residues long. Per germline, CDR1 GTSNPN and CDR2 SVGIG (reference sequence). The chain's CDR3 is CAWSLGVAGANVLTF. CDR3 in DNA: TGTGCCTGGAGTTTAGGGGTGGCTGGGGCCAACGTCCTGACTTTC.

The gene calls are TRBV9 and TRBJ1-4; 7 nucleotides line up with TRBD1. Germline CDR1 and CDR2: SGDLS and YYNGEE. This CDR3 is built from 15 residues. The junction had 8 bases not matched to a gene; V was cut back by 4 bases and J by 5 bases. DNA for the CDR3: TGTGCCAGCAGCATTTCGGGACAGCAAAATGAAAAACTGTTTTTT. Translating it yields CASSISGQQNEKLFF.

This clone has only a few counts. The CDR3 region is CASSSASGANVLTF. CDR3 sequence (DNA): TGTGCCAGTAGTTCGGCATCTGGGGCCAACGTCCTGACTTTC. The chain employs TRBV19 and TRBJ2-6; no clear D. The CDR3 is made up of 14 amino acids. CDR1 is LNHDA and CDR2 is SQIVND in the germline V gene (reference sequence). The V gene lost 5 bases and the J gene lost 1 base, with 6 bases spanning the gap.

Concerning this clone: The sample holds other DNA sequences that translate to the same CDR3. CDR3 sequence: CASSPPSSYEQYF. The CDR3 nucleotides are TGTGCCAGCTCACCCCCTTCTTCCTACGAGCAGTACTTC. V and J are TRBV18 and TRBJ2-7; D gene uncertain. The V end lost 3 bases, the J end lost 1 base, and 7 bases lay between the germline ends. The CDR3 is 13 residues long. The germline V gene encodes CDR1 KGHSH and CDR2 LQKENI.

The V call is TRBV4-3, the J call TRBJ2-3; 9 bases match TRBD2. The CDR3 spans 15 residues. CDR1 is LGHNA and CDR2 is YSLEER in the germline V gene. The V and J ends lost 4 bases and 1 base, in that order; junction bases with no gene match: 3. This CDR3 is CASSLRGGGTDTQYF. CDR3 DNA: TGCGCCAGCAGCCTACGCGGGGGGGGCACAGATACGCAGTATTTT.

The V gene is TRBV5-1, the J gene TRBJ1-1; D remains ambiguous. Trimming stripped 1 base from V and 2 bases from J, with 0 bases between. Germline CDR1 reads SGHRS; CDR2 reads YFSETQ. The CDR3 contains 11 residues. The CDR3 spells CASSLNTEAFF. The CDR3 DNA follows: TGCGCCAGCAGCTTGAACACTGAAGCTTTCTTT.

The chain is built from TRBV5-1 and TRBJ2-3; 7 nucleotides line up with TRBD1. The CDR3 loop spans 15 amino acids. Trimming removed 0 bases from V and 2 bases from J; junction bases left unmatched: 3. Germline V lookup: CDR1 SGHRS, CDR2 YFSETQ. Here the CDR3 reads CASSLAQGDTDTQYF. The CDR3 coding sequence is TGCGCCAGCAGCTTGGCCCAGGGGGACACAGATACGCAGTATTTT.

The CDR3 DNA reads as TGTGCCAGCAGCTTGCTGGGACAGGGGGCGGACGGCTACACCTTC. Translating gives CASSLLGQGADGYTF. The chain combines TRBV7-9 with TRBJ1-2; 12 nucleotides line up with TRBD1. This CDR3 region has 15 residues. The germline V gene encodes CDR1 SEHNR and CDR2 FQNEAQ (reference sequence). V shed 3 bases, J shed 8 bases, and the junction held 7 bases outside the gene matches.

This chain joins TRBV29-1 and TRBJ2-7; perhaps TRBD1 as D (7 bases). CDR3 size: 15 residues. CDR1 is SQVTM, CDR2 ANQGSEA, per germline. V dropped 3 bases and J dropped 2 bases, with 17 bases sitting between them. CDR3 residues: CSVDSQGGEAYEQYF. The DNA for the CDR3 is TGCAGCGTTGATTCCCAGGGGGGTGAAGCCTACGAGCAGTACTTC.

The rearrangement uses TRBV10-3 and TRBJ2-5, with D tentatively TRBD1 (7 bases). Germline V gives CDR1 ENHRY, CDR2 SYGVKD. V was shortened by 10 bases and J by 5 bases, with 14 bases between the two germline ends. The length of the CDR3 is 12 residues. CDR3 bases: TGTGCCAGCAGGGGGGCCGGGGAGACCCAGTACTTC. Encoded protein: CASRGAGETQYF.

J is TRBJ1-1 and V is TRBV7-9; D is unresolved. Trimming removed 5 bases from V and 8 bases from J, with 15 bases in between. The CDR3 is made up of 13 amino acids. Looked up from germline, CDR1 is SEHNR and CDR2 is FQNEAQ (reference sequence). CDR3 sequence reads: CASSHGPPHEAFF. In DNA form, the CDR3 reads TGTGCCAGCAGCCACGGGCCCCCCCACGAAGCTTTCTTT.